These T cell receptor beta chains were read from a single sample in a study of blood T cell repertoires in COVID-19. Sequencing used immunoSEQ multiplex PCR; TCRdb keeps in-frame clones, though not all of them. The table has roughly 70,000 clones, roughly 80% seen once. The specimen was peripheral blood. The receptors derive from a man aged 55 to 70 with COVID-19, enrolled during active disease. Each CDR3 is given with its conserved first and last residue. Each record gives: J gene, D gene, clone size, V gene, CDR3 protein, CDR3 DNA. A D gene is named only where the DNA matches it firmly. Clone size appears in some rows only: once, few, many, or a class for an expanded clone.

TRBJ2-7 | . | . | TRBV3-1/TRBV3-2 | CASSRSDYLEQYF | TGTGCCAGCAGCCGATCAGACTACCTCGAGCAGTACTTC
TRBJ1-6 | . | . | TRBV15 | CATSRGPETDSRLSSLHF | TGTGCCACCAGCAGAGGGCCAGAGACGGACAGCCGGTTGTCGTCCCTCCACTTT
TRBJ1-2 | TRBD1 | . | TRBV28 | CASSGDSAANYGYTF | TGTGCCAGCAGTGGGGACAGTGCAGCTAACTATGGCTACACCTTC
TRBJ2-5 | . | . | TRBV24-1 | CATSVAGGERPETQYF | TGTGCCACCAGTGTTGCCGGCGGGGAAAGGCCCGAGACCCAGTACTTC
TRBJ1-5 | . | few | TRBV19 | CASSIDPGNQPQHF | TGTGCCAGTAGTATAGATCCAGGGAATCAGCCCCAGCATTTT
TRBJ2-3 | TRBD2 | . | TRBV3-1/TRBV3-2 | CASSHNLAGAGDTQYF | TGTGCCAGCAGCCACAATCTAGCGGGGGCCGGGGATACGCAGTATTTT
TRBJ2-7 | TRBD1 | many | TRBV4-1 | CASKGQGVHEQYF | TGCGCCAGTAAGGGACAGGGGGTCCACGAGCAGTACTTC
TRBJ1-2 | . | . | TRBV30 | CAWSPTAYGYTF | TGTGCCTGGAGTCCGACAGCCTATGGCTACACCTTC
TRBJ2-2 | . | . | TRBV27 | CASSGVVTVNTGELFF | TGTGCCAGCAGTGGGGTAGTGACAGTAAACACCGGGGAGCTGTTTTTT
TRBJ1-2 | . | . | TRBV9 | CASSVEVEGVYGYTF | TGTGCCAGCAGCGTAGAAGTCGAGGGGGTATATGGCTACACCTTC
TRBJ1-5 | . | . | TRBV28 | CASSFPAGMHQPQHF | TGTGCCAGCAGTTTTCCCGCAGGGATGCATCAGCCCCAGCATTTT
TRBJ1-3 | . | . | TRBV5-5 | CASSETAGNTIYF | TGTGCCAGCAGCGAGACAGCTGGAAACACCATATATTTT
TRBJ2-7 | . | . | TRBV21-1 | CASSNSREQGFSTYEQYF | TGTGCCAGCAGCAACAGTAGGGAACAGGGATTTTCCACGTACGAGCAGTACTTC
TRBJ2-6 | TRBD2 | . | TRBV9 | CASSVPSGRAGANVLTF | TGTGCCAGCAGCGTGCCTAGCGGGAGGGCTGGGGCCAACGTCCTGACTTTC
TRBJ1-1 | . | . | TRBV18 | CASSPGTGGYTEAFF | TGTGCCAGCTCACCGGGGACGGGGGGGTACACTGAAGCTTTCTTT
TRBJ2-7 | . | . | TRBV6-5 | CASTSRGYEQYF | TGTGCCAGCACCTCCCGGGGGTACGAGCAGTACTTC
TRBJ2-7 | TRBD1 | . | TRBV7-2 | CASSLDRDSYEQYF | TGTGCCAGCAGTTTGGACAGGGACTCCTACGAGCAGTACTTC
TRBJ2-7 | . | . | TRBV20-1 | CSAGDSYEQYF | TGCAGTGCCGGGGATTCCTACGAGCAGTACTTC
TRBJ2-1 | TRBD2 | . | TRBV11-2 | CASSPTSGSGVEQFF | TGTGCCAGCAGCCCGACTAGCGGGAGTGGGGTTGAGCAGTTCTTC
TRBJ2-7 | . | . | TRBV5-6 | CASSVPGVGTTWEQYF | TGTGCCAGCAGCGTTCCAGGGGTAGGGACTACGTGGGAGCAGTACTTC
TRBJ2-7 | . | . | TRBV3-1/TRBV3-2 | CASSQDGGEQYF | TGTGCCAGCAGCCAAGATGGAGGCGAGCAGTACTTC
TRBJ1-2 | . | once | TRBV6-1 | CASSDRRDEGYTF | TGTGCCAGCAGTGATAGGAGGGATGAAGGCTACACCTTC
TRBJ1-2 | . | . | TRBV10-1 | CAVGGGQGNYGYTF | TGCGCCGTAGGGGGGGGCCAGGGCAACTATGGCTACACCTTC
TRBJ1-5 | . | . | TRBV6-5 | CASSPLPGQPQHF | TGTGCCAGCAGTCCCCTCCCAGGACAGCCCCAGCATTTT
TRBJ2-3 | TRBD1 | . | TRBV2 | CASSLDRGTDTQYF | TGTGCCAGCAGTTTGGACAGGGGCACAGATACGCAGTATTTT
TRBJ2-1 | . | . | TRBV11-3 | CASNGKIYNEQFF | TGTGCCAGCAACGGGAAAATATACAATGAGCAGTTCTTC
TRBJ1-3 | . | . | TRBV9 | CASSVDLVGNTIYF | TGTGCCAGCAGCGTAGACTTGGTAGGAAACACCATATATTTT
TRBJ1-6 | . | once | TRBV5-1 | CASSLEAGRDSPLHF | TGCGCCAGCAGCTTGGAGGCGGGAAGGGATTCACCCCTCCACTTT
TRBJ1-4 | . | . | TRBV2 | CASKVQQGNEKLFF | TGTGCCAGCAAGGTCCAACAGGGCAATGAAAAACTGTTTTTT
TRBJ2-5 | . | . | TRBV14 | CASSYTETQYF | TGTGCCAGCAGTTACACAGAGACCCAGTACTTC
TRBJ1-4 | . | . | TRBV6-6 | CASSYSTENEKLFF | TGTGCCAGCAGTTACTCTACAGAAAATGAAAAACTGTTTTTT
TRBJ1-4 | . | . | TRBV3-1/TRBV3-2 | CASSQDRGVGSTNEKLFF | TGTGCCAGCAGCCAAGATCGCGGGGTGGGTTCAACTAATGAAAAACTGTTTTTT
TRBJ2-1 | TRBD2 | . | TRBV15 | CATSGSGGLYNEQFF | TGTGCCACCAGCGGTAGCGGGGGTCTTTACAATGAGCAGTTCTTC
TRBJ2-7 | TRBD1 | . | TRBV5-4 | CASSPQTGLAYEQYF | TGTGCCAGCAGCCCGCAGACAGGGTTGGCCTACGAGCAGTACTTC
TRBJ2-3 | . | . | TRBV24-1 | CATSDWGTSTDTQYF | TGTGCCACCAGTGATTGGGGGACTAGCACAGATACGCAGTATTTT
TRBJ2-5 | . | . | TRBV30 | CAWSVLASTETQYF | TGTGCCTGGAGTGTACTCGCTAGTACAGAGACCCAGTACTTC
TRBJ2-7 | TRBD2 | . | TRBV27 | CASSLTSGILDEQYF | TGTGCCAGCAGTTTAACTAGCGGGATTCTGGACGAGCAGTACTTC
TRBJ1-1 | . | . | TRBV3-1/TRBV3-2 | CASSPGSNTEAFF | TGTGCCAGCAGCCCCGGGTCTAACACTGAAGCTTTCTTT
TRBJ2-3 | TRBD1 | . | TRBV5-1 | CASSFGQGPSDTQYF | TGCGCCAGCAGCTTTGGACAGGGGCCCTCAGATACGCAGTATTTT